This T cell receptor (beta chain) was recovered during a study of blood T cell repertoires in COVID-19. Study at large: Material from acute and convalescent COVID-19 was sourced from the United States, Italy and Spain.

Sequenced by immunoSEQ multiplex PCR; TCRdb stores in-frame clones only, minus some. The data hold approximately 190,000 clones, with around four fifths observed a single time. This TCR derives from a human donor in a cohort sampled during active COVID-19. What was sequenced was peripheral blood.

This CDR3 is CASSLATQTNEKLFF. The CDR3 DNA follows: TGTGCCAGCAGCTTGGCGACACAAACTAATGAAAAACTGTTTTTT. The V and J genes are TRBV5-5 and TRBJ1-4, with D unresolved. The CDR3 spans 15 residues. Trimming took off 0 bases at V and 1 base at J, with 7 bases between the two ends. Germline loops: CDR1 SGHKS, CDR2 YYEKEE (reference sequence).